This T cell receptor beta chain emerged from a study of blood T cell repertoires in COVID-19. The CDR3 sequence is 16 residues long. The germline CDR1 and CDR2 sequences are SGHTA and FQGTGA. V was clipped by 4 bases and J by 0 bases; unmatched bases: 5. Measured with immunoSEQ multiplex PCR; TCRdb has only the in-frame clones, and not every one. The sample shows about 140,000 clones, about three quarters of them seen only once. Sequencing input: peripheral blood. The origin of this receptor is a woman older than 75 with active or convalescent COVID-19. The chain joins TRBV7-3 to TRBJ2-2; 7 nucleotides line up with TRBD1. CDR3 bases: TGTGCCAGCAGCTCCTACAGGGGACCGAACACCGGGGAGCTGTTTTTT. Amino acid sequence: CASSSYRGPNTGELFF.